The T cell receptor beta chain described here comes from a study of regulatory T cells in long-lasting Graves disease. Study-wide points: Persistent disease preferred TRBV28, TRBJ1-2 and TRBJ2-5.

Time point given: persistent/refractory GD, antithyroid drugs over 5 years with positive TRAb. The authors made the TCR library using RNA they extracted from PBMCs. Peripheral blood, 8.5 to 10 milliliters per patient, was collected in EDTA tubes. A few counts support this clonotype. Its antigen is unidentified. V lost 4 bases and J lost 0, with 10 bases in between. The CDR3 runs 15 residues. Germline V gene lookup returns CDR1 MNHEY and CDR2 SVGEGT. CDR3-region Arm-PCR and iRepertoire HTBI primers produced the TCR beta libraries. TCRdb re-derived calls from the multiplex PCR reads in MiXCR, one entry per CDR3 protein. Of about 470,000 distinct CDR3 sequences in the sample, approximately 21% were seen once.

The V call is TRBV6-2 or TRBV6-3, the J call TRBJ2-1; D remains unclear. Sequencing used peripheral blood mononuclear cells (PBMCs), obtained when the disease was refractory, from a patient treated with antithyroid drugs. The sequence was collected from a female donor with Graves disease. The CDR3 DNA reads TGTGCCAGCAGTTCCGGGTTTGGCTCCTACAATGAGCAGTTCTTC. Translation gives CASSSGFGSYNEQFF.